What follows describes a single T cell receptor (beta chain). This clone's antigen is unknown. Within one base of it there is no much larger clone, and no base qualities were kept. Receptor libraries were prepared by the immunoSEQ multiplex PCR assay. For most patients, genomic DNA was isolated using the Qiagen DNeasy Blood and Tissue Kit and was shipped frozen to Adaptive Biotechnologies for TCR sequencing. High-throughput TCR-beta CDR3 sequencing of genomic DNA from most patients was performed by Adaptive Biotechnologies. In the authors' own workflow: Adaptive's ImmunoSEQ software supplied the TCR sequencing data for 18 patients, while MiXCR and VDJtools were used to process a few other patients. To correct CD4 versus CD8 sorting errors, sequences present in both subsets at a frequency ratio below 5:1 were removed. Because the origin of CDR3 nucleotide sequences shared between donor and recipient could not be assigned, those sequences were removed. Alloreactive clones required at least 2-fold expansion over unstimulated cells and minimum CFSE-low frequency of 0.002% (template counts) or 0.001% (read counts). Clones detected in sequenced pre-transplant spleen, lymph node, or MLR CFSE-low populations of the donor or recipient were defined as mappable. The cumulative frequency of alloreactive clones was calculated as a percentage of all sequences, weighted by copy number. TCRdb provides this immuneACCESS table in a form limited to in-frame rearrangements. Some clones are lacking; in checked studies, under half of them reflect an unresolved V gene, and why the rest are absent is not known. That table gives V, J and clone size, and the DNA gave D and trimming. This sample gives over 100,000 clones in total; more than 85% of them show up just once. The top ten constitute approximately 0.97% of the sample.

The data stem from a study of graft-versus-host responses after intestinal transplantation (dated by TCRdb to the early 2020s). Study-level background: Recipients received multivisceral, liver-intestinal, or isolated intestinal transplants. Every recipient was given anti-thymocyte globulin induction, followed by roughly 3 years of maintenance tacrolimus and steroids. Graft-versus-host and host-versus-graft alloreactive T cell clones were tracked in the graft, circulation and bone marrow after intestinal transplantation using bulk TCR-beta CDR3 sequencing. To identify alloreactive clones, pre-transplant mixed lymphocyte reaction products were sequenced and then compared with unstimulated pre-transplant donor and recipient T cells. The cohort enrolled 24 intestinal transplant recipients, one of whom was a retransplant, and a few patients without pretransplant specimens were excluded. Donor T cell macrochimerism was defined as a peak of at least 4% donor T cells among recipient peripheral blood mononuclear cells. Rather than being sequenced by the commercial service, samples from three later patients were sequenced in-house on an Illumina MiSeq and processed with MiXCR.

The germline V gene provides CDR1 MNHEY and CDR2 SVGAGI. Cut back by 0 bases and 4 bases, the V and J ends lie 7 bases apart. From its cysteine to its phenylalanine, the CDR3 spans 15 amino acids. The only DNA kept is the CDR3, 45 bases in frame from the first base. Interpreted using the paper, the time point label stands for: cells obtained before transplantation from donor or recipient. CD3+CD4+ and CD3+CD8+ populations were FACS-sorted from unstimulated pre-transplant donor and recipient cells taken from spleen or lymph nodes. Study-wide findings and limitations: GvH clones were detected in recipient bone marrow, and some of these GvH clones were observed earlier in ileal mucosa or blood, consistent with an intestinal mucosal origin. Early after transplant, peak levels of circulating GvH clones were found to be associated with declines in HvG clones. In patients with donor T cell macrochimerism, the allografts had high GvH to HvG T cell clonal ratios. The conclusions were limited by the relatively low number and heterogeneity of the intestinal transplant patients.

Here the sequenced sample was unstimulated CD4+ T cells sorted from spleen or lymph node cells, taken before intestinal transplant. The chain is encoded by TRBV6-5 joined to TRBJ1-6; no D gene can be assigned with confidence. This receptor was obtained from a human donor who received an intestinal transplant. The CDR3 has the sequence CASSYSKGYNSPLHF. The sequence in DNA is TGTGCCAGCAGTTACTCGAAAGGATATAATTCACCCCTCCACTTT.